This TCR beta chain was documented in a study of cytomegalovirus exposure and HLA in healthy donors. Study-wide points: TCR beta V segments were, for the most part, productive about 90% or about 30% of the time in an earlier analysis. Some highly shared sequence variants likely arose as a pipeline artifact.

The ends lost 5 bases at V and 3 bases at J; junction bases unmatched: 3. In germline, CDR1 is LNHDA, CDR2 SQIVND (reference sequence). This CDR3 is 14 amino acids long. As to this clone: Its specificity is unknown.

In the PCR, 60 Vbeta and 13 Jbeta primers were used. TCRdb's copy holds only in-frame clones and misses some; the assay was immunoSEQ multiplex PCR. The data show about 170,000 clones, over 60% seen once. The clonotype comes from a girl aged 5-17 years in good health and CMV-seronegative. Input material: PBMCs. V is TRBV19 and J is TRBJ1-5, with TRBD1 matching over 8 bases. In nucleotides, the CDR3 is TGTGCCAGTAGTTCACAGGGGGACAATCAGCCCCAGCATTTT. It is translated as CASSSQGDNQPQHF.